This T cell receptor (beta chain) stems from a study of metastatic and nonmetastatic thyroid tumors (dated by TCRdb to 2019 to 2021). General notes on the study: Repertoires were compared across peripheral blood and tumor or nodule tissue samples from malignant and benign thyroid patients.

After removal of 0 bases from V and 3 bases from J, the junction retains 11 bases not matched to a gene. Counted from cysteine to phenylalanine, this CDR3 has 16 amino acids. Left in the record is the CDR3 DNA by itself, 48 bases read in frame from the first base. Looking up the germline V gene (reference sequence) yields CDR1 GTSNPN and CDR2 SVGIG. Libraries were prepared through PCR. Sequencer: Illumina HiSeq 4000. High-throughput sequencing was used to profile the TCR beta-chain CDR3 region of each patient. The authors' pipeline ran thus. The researchers built a classifier to tell apart papillary thyroid cancer patients with distant metastasis, based on CDR3 differences among clinicopathological groups. Repertoire diversity was assessed with the Shannon index, and tumor-blood repertoire similarity with the Morisita-Horn index. TCRdb reran the public reads through fastp at Q25 and MiXCR, keeping productive beta chains. Clone size and V and J calls follow TCRdb, not the original study. The sample has 15,000 to 20,000 clones on record, about 27% of them singletons. The ten largest account for about 11% of the sample.

This clone was observed many times. Its antigen has not been determined. No base-level quality is on record; no much larger clone is a single base apart. No treatment had been received by any patient before thyroid surgery. The study retrospectively analysed patient clinical samples collected from about 2012 to 2019 using T-cell receptor beta sequencing. The research as a whole found: In both blood and tumor samples, malignant tumors were reported to have significantly higher TCR beta diversity than benign nodules.

The sequencing input was tumor tissue. The clonotype originates from a female donor with papillary thyroid cancer or a benign thyroid nodule (not recorded which). Some clones in this sample may be carry-over from other donors' samples. The rearrangement joined TRBV30 to TRBJ2-7; a stretch of 7 junction bases matches TRBD1. The CDR3 reads as follows: CAWSVLDRKWVYEQYF. The DNA sequence is as follows: TGTGCCTGGAGTGTATTGGACAGGAAATGGGTCTACGAGCAGTACTTC.